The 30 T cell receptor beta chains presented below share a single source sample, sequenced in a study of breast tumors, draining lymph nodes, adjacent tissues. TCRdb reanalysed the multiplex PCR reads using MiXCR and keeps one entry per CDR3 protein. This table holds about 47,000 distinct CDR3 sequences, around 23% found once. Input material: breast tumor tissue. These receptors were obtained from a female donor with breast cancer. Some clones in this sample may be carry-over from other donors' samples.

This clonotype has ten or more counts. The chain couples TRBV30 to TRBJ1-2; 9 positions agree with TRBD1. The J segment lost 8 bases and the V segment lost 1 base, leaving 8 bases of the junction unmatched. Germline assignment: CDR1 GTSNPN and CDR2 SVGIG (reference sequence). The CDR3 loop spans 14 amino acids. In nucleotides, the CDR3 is TGTGCCTGGAGTGGTTCGGGGACAGGGTTCGGCTACACCTTC. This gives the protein CAWSGSGTGFGYTF.

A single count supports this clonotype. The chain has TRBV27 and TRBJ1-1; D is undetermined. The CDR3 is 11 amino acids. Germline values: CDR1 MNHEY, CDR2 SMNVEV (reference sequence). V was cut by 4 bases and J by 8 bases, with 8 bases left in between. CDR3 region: CASSSLSEAFF. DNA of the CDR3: TGTGCCAGCAGTTCGTTGAGCGAAGCTTTCTTT.

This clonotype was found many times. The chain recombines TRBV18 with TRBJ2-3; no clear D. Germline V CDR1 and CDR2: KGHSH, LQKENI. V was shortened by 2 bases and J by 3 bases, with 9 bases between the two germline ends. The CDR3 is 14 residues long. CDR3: CASSPSQSTDTQYF. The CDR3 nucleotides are TGTGCCAGCTCACCAAGTCAGAGTACAGATACGCAGTATTTT.

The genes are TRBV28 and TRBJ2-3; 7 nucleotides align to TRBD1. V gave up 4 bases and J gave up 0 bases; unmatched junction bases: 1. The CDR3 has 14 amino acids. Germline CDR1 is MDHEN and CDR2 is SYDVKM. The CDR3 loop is CASSWDRSTDTQYF. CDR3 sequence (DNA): TGTGCCAGCAGTTGGGACAGAAGCACAGATACGCAGTATTTT. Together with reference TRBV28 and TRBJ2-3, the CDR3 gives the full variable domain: DVKVTQSSRYLVKRTGEKVFLECVQDMDHENMFWYRQDPGLGLRLIYFSYDVKMKEKGDIPEGYSVSREKKERFSLILESASTNQTSMYLCASSWDRSTDTQYFGPGTRLTVL.

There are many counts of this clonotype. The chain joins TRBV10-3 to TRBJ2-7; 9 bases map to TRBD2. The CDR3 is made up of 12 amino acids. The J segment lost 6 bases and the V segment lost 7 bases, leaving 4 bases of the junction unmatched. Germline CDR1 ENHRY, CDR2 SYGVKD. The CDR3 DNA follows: TGTGCCATCACCATGACTAGCGGCGAGCAGTACTTC. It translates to CAITMTSGEQYF.

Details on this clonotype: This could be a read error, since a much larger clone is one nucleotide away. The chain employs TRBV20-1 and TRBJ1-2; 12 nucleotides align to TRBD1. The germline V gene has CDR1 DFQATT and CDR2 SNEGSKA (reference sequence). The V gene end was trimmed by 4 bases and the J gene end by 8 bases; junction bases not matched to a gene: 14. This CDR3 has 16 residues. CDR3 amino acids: CSAIQPGQGALGGYTF. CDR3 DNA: TGCAGTGCTATCCAACCGGGACAGGGGGCCTTAGGGGGCTACACCTTC.

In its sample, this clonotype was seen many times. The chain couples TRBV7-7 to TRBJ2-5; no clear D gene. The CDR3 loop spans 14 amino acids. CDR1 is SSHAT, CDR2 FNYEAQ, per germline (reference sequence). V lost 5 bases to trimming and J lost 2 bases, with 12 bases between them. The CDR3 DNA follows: TGTGCCAGCAGCCCCGTGGGCGTTCAAGAGACCCAGTACTTC. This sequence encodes CASSPVGVQETQYF.

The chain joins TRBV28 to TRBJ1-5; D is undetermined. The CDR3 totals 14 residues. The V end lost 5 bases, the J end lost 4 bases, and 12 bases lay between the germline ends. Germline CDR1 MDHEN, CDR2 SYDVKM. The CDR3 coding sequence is TGTGCCAGCAGTCCGCACCTCCGAAATCAGCCCCAGCATTTT. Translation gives CASSPHLRNQPQHF.

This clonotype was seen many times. CDR3 residues: CASSYSPGRQPQHF. The CDR3 coding sequence is TGTGCCAGCAGTTACTCTCCAGGGCGCCAGCCCCAGCATTTT. V and J are TRBV6-2 or TRBV6-3 and TRBJ1-5; tentatively, D is TRBD1 (5 bases). V was shortened by 0 bases and J by 7 bases, with 10 bases between the two germline ends. This CDR3 region has 14 residues. The germline V gene has CDR1 MNHEY and CDR2 SVGEGT.

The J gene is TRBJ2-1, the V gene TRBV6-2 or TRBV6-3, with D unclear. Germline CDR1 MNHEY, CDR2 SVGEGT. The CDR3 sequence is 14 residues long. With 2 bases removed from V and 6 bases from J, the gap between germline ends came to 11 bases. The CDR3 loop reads CASSYGLDFNEQFF. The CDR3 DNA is TGTGCCAGCAGTTACGGGCTAGACTTCAATGAGCAGTTCTTC.

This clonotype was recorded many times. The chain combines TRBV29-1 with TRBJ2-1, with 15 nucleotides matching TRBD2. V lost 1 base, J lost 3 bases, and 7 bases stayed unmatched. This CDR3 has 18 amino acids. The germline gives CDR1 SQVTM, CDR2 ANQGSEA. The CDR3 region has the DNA TGCAGCGTTGAAGGGACTAGCGGGAGGGGAGGGATCTACAATGAGCAGTTCTTC. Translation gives CSVEGTSGRGGIYNEQFF.

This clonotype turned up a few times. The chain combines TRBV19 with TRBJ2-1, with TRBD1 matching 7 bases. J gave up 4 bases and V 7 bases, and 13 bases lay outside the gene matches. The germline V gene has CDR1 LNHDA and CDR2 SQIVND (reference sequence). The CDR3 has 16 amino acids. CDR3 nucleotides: TGTGCCAGTACTCCTTCGACAGGGTCGATTTACAATGAGCAGTTCTTC. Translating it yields CASTPSTGSIYNEQFF.

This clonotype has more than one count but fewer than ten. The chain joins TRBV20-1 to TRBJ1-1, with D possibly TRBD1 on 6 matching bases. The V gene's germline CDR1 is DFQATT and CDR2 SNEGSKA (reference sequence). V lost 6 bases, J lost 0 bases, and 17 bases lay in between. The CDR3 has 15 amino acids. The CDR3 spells CSARSAGAMNTEAFF. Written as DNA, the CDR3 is TGCAGTGCCAGGTCGGCAGGGGCAATGAACACTGAAGCTTTCTTT.

For the CDR3, the DNA is TGTGCCAGCAGCCCCGGGACAGGGTTCTACGAGCAGTACTTC. Its protein product is CASSPGTGFYEQYF. The chain links TRBV7-8 to TRBJ2-7; TRBD1 matches at 9 bases. Per germline, CDR1 SGHVS and CDR2 FQNEAQ. This CDR3 has 14 residues. The trim removed 5 bases at V and 3 bases at J, leaving 5 bases unmatched.

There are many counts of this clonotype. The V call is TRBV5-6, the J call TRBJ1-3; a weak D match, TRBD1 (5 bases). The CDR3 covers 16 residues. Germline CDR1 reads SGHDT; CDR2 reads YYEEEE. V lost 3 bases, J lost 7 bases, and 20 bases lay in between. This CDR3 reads CASSWWAAGRWNTIYF. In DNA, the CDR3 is TGTGCCAGCAGCTGGTGGGCAGCGGGACGCTGGAACACCATATATTTT.

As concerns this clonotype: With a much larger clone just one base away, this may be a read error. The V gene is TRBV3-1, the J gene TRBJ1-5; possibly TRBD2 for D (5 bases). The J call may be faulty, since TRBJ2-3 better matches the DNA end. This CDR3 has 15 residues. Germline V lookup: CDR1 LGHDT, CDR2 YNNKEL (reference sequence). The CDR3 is CASSQDYGNNQPQYF. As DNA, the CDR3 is TGTGCCAGCAGCCAAGATTACGGGAACAATCAGCCCCAGTATTTT.

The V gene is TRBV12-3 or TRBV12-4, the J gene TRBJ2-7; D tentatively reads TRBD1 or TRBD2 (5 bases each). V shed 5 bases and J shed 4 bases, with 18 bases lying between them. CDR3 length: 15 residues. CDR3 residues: CASSPDSVGRYEQYF. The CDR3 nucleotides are TGTGCCAGCAGTCCCGACAGCGTGGGACGTTACGAGCAGTACTTC.

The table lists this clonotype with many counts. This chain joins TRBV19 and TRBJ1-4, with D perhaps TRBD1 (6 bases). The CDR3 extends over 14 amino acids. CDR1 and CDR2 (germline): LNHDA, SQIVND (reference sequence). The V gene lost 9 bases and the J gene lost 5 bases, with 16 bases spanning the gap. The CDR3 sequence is CASTRQVWNEKLFF. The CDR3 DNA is TGTGCCAGCACGAGACAGGTTTGGAATGAAAAACTGTTTTTT.

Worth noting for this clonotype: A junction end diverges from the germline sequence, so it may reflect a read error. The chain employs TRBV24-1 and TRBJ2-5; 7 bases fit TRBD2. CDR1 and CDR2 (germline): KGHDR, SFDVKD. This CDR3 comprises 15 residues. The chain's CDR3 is CVTSDFGGSRETQYF. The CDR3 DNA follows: TGTGTCACCAGTGATTTCGGGGGGAGCCGAGAGACCCAGTACTTC.

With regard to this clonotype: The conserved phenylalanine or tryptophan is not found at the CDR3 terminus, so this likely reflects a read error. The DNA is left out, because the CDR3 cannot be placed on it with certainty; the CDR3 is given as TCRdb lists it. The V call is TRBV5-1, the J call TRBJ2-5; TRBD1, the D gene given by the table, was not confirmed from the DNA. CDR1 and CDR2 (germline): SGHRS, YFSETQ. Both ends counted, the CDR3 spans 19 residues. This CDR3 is CASSLVSLYGTGVTKRPST.

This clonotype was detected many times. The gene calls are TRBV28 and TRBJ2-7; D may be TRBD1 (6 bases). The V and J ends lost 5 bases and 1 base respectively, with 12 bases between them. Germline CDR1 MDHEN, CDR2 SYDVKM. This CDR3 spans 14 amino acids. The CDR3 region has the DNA TGTGCCAGCAGTGGATGGACAGAATCCTACGAGCAGTACTTC. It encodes CASSGWTESYEQYF.

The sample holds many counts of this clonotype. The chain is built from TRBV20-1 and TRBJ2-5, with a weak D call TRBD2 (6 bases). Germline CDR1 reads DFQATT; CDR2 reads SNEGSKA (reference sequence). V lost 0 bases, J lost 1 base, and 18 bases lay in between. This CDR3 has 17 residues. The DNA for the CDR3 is TGCAGTGCTAGAGATTTTAGTTCGCTCGGGGGCCAAGAGACCCAGTACTTC. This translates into CSARDFSSLGGQETQYF.

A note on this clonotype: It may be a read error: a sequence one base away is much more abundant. CDR3 in amino acids: CASSHVAEVGGLSPLHF. The CDR3 DNA is TGTGCCAGCAGCCATGTAGCGGAGGTGGGGGGGTTGTCACCCCTCCACTTT. The chain joins TRBV3-1 to TRBJ1-6, with D possibly matching TRBD1 (5 bases). Per germline, CDR1 LGHDT and CDR2 YNNKEL (reference sequence). The V and J ends lost 3 bases and 10 bases respectively, with 22 bases between them. This CDR3 contains 17 residues.

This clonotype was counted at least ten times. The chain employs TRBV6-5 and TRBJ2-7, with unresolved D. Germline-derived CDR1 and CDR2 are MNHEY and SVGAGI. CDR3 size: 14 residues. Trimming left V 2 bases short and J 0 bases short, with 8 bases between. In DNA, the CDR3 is TGTGCCAGCAGTTACGTGGCTTACTCCTACGAGCAGTACTTC. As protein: CASSYVAYSYEQYF.

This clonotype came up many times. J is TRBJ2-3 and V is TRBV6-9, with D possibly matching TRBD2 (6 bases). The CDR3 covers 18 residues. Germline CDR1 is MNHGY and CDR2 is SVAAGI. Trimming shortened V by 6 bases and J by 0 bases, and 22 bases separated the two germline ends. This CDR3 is CASSQPVASETSTDTQYF. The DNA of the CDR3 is TGTGCCAGCAGCCAACCTGTTGCTAGCGAAACGAGCACAGATACGCAGTATTTT.

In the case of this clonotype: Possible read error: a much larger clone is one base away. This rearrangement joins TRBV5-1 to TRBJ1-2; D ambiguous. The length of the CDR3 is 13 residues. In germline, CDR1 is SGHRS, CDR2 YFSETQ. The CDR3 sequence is CASSLSGGNGYPF. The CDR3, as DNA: TGCGCCAGCAGCTTGTCAGGCGGGAATGGCTACCCCTTC.

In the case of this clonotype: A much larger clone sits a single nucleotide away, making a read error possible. The CDR3 region is CASSLMRAEEKLFF. CDR3 sequence (DNA): TGTGCCAGCAGCTTGATGAGGGCAGAAGAAAAACTGTTTTTT. This chain links TRBV5-6 with TRBJ1-4; unclear D gene. Germline V gene sequence: CDR1 SGHDT, CDR2 YYEEEE. This CDR3 region has 14 residues. V was clipped by 1 base and J by 8 bases, with 12 bases between them.

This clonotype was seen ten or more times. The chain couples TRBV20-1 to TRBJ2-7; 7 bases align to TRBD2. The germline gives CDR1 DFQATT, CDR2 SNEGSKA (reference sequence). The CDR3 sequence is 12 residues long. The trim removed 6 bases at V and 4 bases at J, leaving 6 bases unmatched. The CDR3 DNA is TGCAGTGCAAAGAGGCGGGAGTACGAGCAGTACTTC. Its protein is CSAKRREYEQYF.

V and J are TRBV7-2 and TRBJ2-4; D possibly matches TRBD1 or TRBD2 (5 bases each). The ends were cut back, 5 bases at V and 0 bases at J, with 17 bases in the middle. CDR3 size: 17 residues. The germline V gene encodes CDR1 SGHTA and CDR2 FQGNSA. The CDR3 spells CASSPLWSGLAKNIQYF. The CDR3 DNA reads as TGTGCCAGCAGCCCCCTTTGGTCGGGGCTAGCCAAAAACATTCAGTACTTC.

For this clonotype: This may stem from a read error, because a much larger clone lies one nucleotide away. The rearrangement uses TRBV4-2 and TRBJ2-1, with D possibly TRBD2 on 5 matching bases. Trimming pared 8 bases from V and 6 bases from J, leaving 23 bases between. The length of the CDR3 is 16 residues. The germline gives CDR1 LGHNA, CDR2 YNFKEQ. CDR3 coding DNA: TGTGCCAGCGGCCCCCGCCCGGGAACCTCTCTCAATGAGCAGTTCTTC. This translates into CASGPRPGTSLNEQFF.